Sequencing of this T cell receptor (beta chain) was carried out in a study of blood T cells in healthy people across ages. Germline V gene data show CDR1 as SGDLS and CDR2 as YYNGEE. The V end was cut by 5 bases, the J end by 6 bases, with 14 bases between. The CDR3 consists of 13 residues. Next came a second PCR, run for about 7 to 12 cycles, which used a sample-barcoded 5' primer along with a J-beta primer mix. Via MiXCR, TCRdb re-called the 5' RACE reads, giving one row per CDR3 protein. Of around 990,000 distinct CDR3 sequences listed, approximately 38% are singletons. This receptor was identified in a man aged 18 to 30 in good health. The chain couples TRBV9 to TRBJ1-2, with D maybe TRBD1 (5 bases). The source material was blood. In DNA, the CDR3 is TGTGCCAGCAGTAAGACAGTAGTGGATGGCTACACCTTC. Its protein product is CASSKTVVDGYTF. The variable domain in full, with the rest retrieved from reference TRBV9 and TRBJ1-2, is DSGVTQTPKHLITATGQRVTLRCSPRSGDLSVYWYQQSLDQGLQFLIQYYNGEERAKGNILERFSAQQFPDLHSELNLSSLELGDSALYFCASSKTVVDGYTFGSGTRLTVV.